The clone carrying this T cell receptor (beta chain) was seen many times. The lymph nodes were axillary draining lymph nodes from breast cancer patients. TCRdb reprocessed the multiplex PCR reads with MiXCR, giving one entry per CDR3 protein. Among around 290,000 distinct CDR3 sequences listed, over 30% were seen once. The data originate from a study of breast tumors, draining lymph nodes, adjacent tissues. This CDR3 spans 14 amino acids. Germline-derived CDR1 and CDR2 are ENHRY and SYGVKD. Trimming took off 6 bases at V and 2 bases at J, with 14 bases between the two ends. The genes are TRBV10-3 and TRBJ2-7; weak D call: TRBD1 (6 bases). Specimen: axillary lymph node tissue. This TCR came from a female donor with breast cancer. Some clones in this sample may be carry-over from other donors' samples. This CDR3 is CAIRDLTGPYEQYF. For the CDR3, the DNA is TGTGCCATCAGAGATCTGACAGGCCCCTACGAGCAGTACTTC.